Listed here is a single TCR beta chain. Its antigen is unidentified. UMIs were added to TCR cDNA along with a universal primer site when it was made by 5'RACE template switching. TCRdb re-derived calls from the 5' RACE reads in MiXCR, one entry per CDR3 protein. The sample lists hundreds of thousands of distinct CDR3 sequences, about 8.7% occurring once. The record originates from a study of T cells after yellow fever vaccination. The wider study: The fractions with low cell numbers were processed using SMART-Seq v4 Ultra Low Input.

Study results and limitations: Researchers report a weaker secondary response that nonetheless peaked faster, day 5 versus 15. Post-booster repertoires again held most primary-vaccination clones (roughly 96% CD4, roughly 88% CD8).

Source: PBMCs, taken on the day of the first yellow fever vaccination. The sequence came from a man aged 18 to 29 who received the YFV17D yellow fever vaccine.

In DNA, the CDR3 is TGTGCCAGCAGCTTAGTATCCGCCTCTGAGACTGAAGCTTTCTTT. This codes for CASSLVSASETEAFF. This chain uses TRBV7-2 with TRBJ1-1, with D uncertain. Trimming stripped 1 base from V and 5 bases from J, with 14 bases between. In germline, CDR1 is SGHTA, CDR2 FQGNSA. The CDR3 runs 15 residues.